This entry features one T cell receptor (beta chain) sequence. The data originate from a study of shared clonotypes between healthy human individuals. Sequenced by immunoSEQ multiplex PCR; TCRdb stores in-frame clones only, minus some. The table includes about 1.5 million clones, 95% to 99% detected once. This CDR3 is built from 15 residues. The germline V gene has CDR1 SGHTS and CDR2 YDEGEE. Trimming cost V 3 bases and J 8 bases; bases outside gene matches: 8. Healthy HIV-negative adults with no recent acute infections or vaccinations were recruited as donors. The TCR sequence derives from a man aged 25-45 years in good health. Sequences were obtained from naive CD4+ T cells sorted from blood. Subset of the sample: CD45RA+ positively selected. The chain carries TRBV5-8 and TRBJ1-5, with 10 bases fitting TRBD1. The CDR3 DNA reads as TGTGCCAGCAGCTCGGGACAGGGGTCTTTTGAGCCCCAGCATTTT. Translation gives CASSSGQGSFEPQHF.